The 15 T cell receptor beta chains presented below share a single source sample, sequenced in a study of T cell responses to AZD1222 COVID-19 vaccine. Repertoires were generated with immunoSEQ multiplex PCR, while TCRdb's copy carries only in-frame clones and drops some. The sample has around 270,000 clones; roughly 93% are singletons. The specimen comprised peripheral blood, sampled 28 days after the second AZD1222 dose. These TCRs come from an adult who received the AZD1222 COVID-19 vaccine.

Written as DNA, the CDR3 is TGTGCCATCAGCCTCGGGAGAACGGATCAGCCCCAGCATTTT. This codes for CAISLGRTDQPQHF. This chain uses TRBV10-3 with TRBJ1-5; D is unclear. Trimming took off 6 bases at V and 5 bases at J, with 14 bases between the two ends. This CDR3 contains 14 residues. The V gene's germline CDR1 is ENHRY and CDR2 SYGVKD.

V usage is TRBV27 and J usage is TRBJ2-7; D might be TRBD1 (6 bases). CDR3 length: 14 residues. V gave up 10 bases and J gave up 3 bases, with 19 bases separating them. Germline V CDR1 and CDR2: MNHEY, SMNVEV (reference sequence). As DNA, the CDR3 is TGTGCCACCTCCAAGGGGGTTGGCTTCTACGAGCAGTACTTC. The encoded protein is CATSKGVGFYEQYF.

The chain uses TRBV5-4 and TRBJ2-7, with a possible D match to TRBD2 (5 bases). The V and J ends lost 4 bases and 4 bases respectively, with 6 bases between them. From germline, CDR1 is SGHNT and CDR2 YYREEE (reference sequence). The CDR3 has 11 amino acids. CDR3 protein: CASSGEYEQYF. Written as DNA, the CDR3 is TGTGCCAGCAGCGGGGAGTACGAGCAGTACTTC.

The sample holds one count of this clone. This chain connects TRBV10-3 to TRBJ2-5; TRBD2 agrees at 9 bases. V was pared by 5 bases and J by 3 bases, with 4 bases of the junction left unmatched. This CDR3 spans 14 amino acids. In germline, CDR1 is ENHRY, CDR2 SYGVKD. The CDR3 DNA is TGTGCCATCAGTCCACTAGCGGGCGAAGAGACCCAGTACTTC. As protein: CAISPLAGEETQYF.

The genes are TRBV2 and TRBJ2-1; 7 positions match TRBD2. CDR1 and CDR2 (germline): SNHLY, FYNNEI. This CDR3 comprises 14 residues. V lost 5 bases to trimming and J lost 6 bases; unmatched junction nucleotides: 7. CDR3 in amino acids: CASSRKRGGNEQFF. The CDR3 bases are TGTGCCAGCAGTAGGAAGCGGGGTGGCAATGAGCAGTTCTTC.

This sequence joins TRBV7-2 and TRBJ2-1; 7 bases match TRBD2. The junction had 2 bases not matched to a gene; V was cut back by 3 bases and J by 3 bases. This CDR3 contains 14 residues. The germline V gene has CDR1 SGHTA and CDR2 FQGNSA. CDR3 protein: CASSFAGDYNEQFF. DNA of the CDR3: TGTGCCAGCAGCTTCGCGGGGGACTACAATGAGCAGTTCTTC.

This chain uses TRBV5-1 with TRBJ1-2; no firm D call. V lost 5 bases and J 5 bases, leaving 13 bases between the germline ends. Germline V gene sequence: CDR1 SGHRS, CDR2 YFSETQ. This CDR3 spans 13 amino acids. CDR3: CASRLPGRYGYTF. As DNA, the CDR3 is TGCGCCAGCAGATTACCCGGGAGATATGGCTACACCTTC.

The rearrangement uses TRBV7-9 and TRBJ1-1; D unclear. Trimming left V 2 bases short and J 7 bases short, with 14 bases between. CDR1 SEHNR and CDR2 FQNEAQ come from the germline V gene (reference sequence). The CDR3 is 14 residues long. CDR3 region: CASSLLPTYSEAFF. The CDR3 DNA reads as TGTGCCAGCAGCTTATTACCGACATATAGTGAAGCTTTCTTT.

The J gene is TRBJ1-5, the V gene TRBV7-2, with D hard to call. V was trimmed by 5 bases and J by 9 bases, leaving 14 bases between them. The CDR3 totals 13 residues. Germline values: CDR1 SGHTA, CDR2 FQGNSA. In DNA form, the CDR3 reads TGTGCCAGCAGCAGCACAGTGGTGGGGCCCCAGCATTTT. It yields the protein CASSSTVVGPQHF. The variable domain in full, with the rest retrieved from reference TRBV7-2 and TRBJ1-5, is GAGVSQSPSNKVTEKGKDVELRCDPISGHTALYWYRQSLGQGLEFLIYFQGNSAPDKSGLPSDRFSAERTGGSVSTLTIQRTQQEDSAVYLCASSSTVVGPQHFGDGTRLSIL.

V and J are TRBV29-1 and TRBJ2-3; possible D gene TRBD1, 6 bases. The germline V gene encodes CDR1 SQVTM and CDR2 ANQGSEA. CDR3 length equals 12 residues. V dropped 4 bases and J dropped 4 bases, with 9 bases sitting between them. The CDR3 here is CSVGAGADTQYF. As DNA, the CDR3 is TGCAGCGTTGGGGCAGGGGCAGATACGCAGTATTTT.

The genes are TRBV28 and TRBJ1-4, with 7 bases fitting TRBD1. V gave up 6 bases and J gave up 8 bases; unmatched junction bases: 6. CDR3 length: 13 amino acids. Per the germline V gene, CDR1 is MDHEN and CDR2 is SYDVKM. The CDR3 nucleotides read TGTGCCAGCAGCCCGGGACAGCTCGAAAAACTGTTTTTT. Its protein product is CASSPGQLEKLFF. The variable domain in full, with the rest retrieved from reference TRBV28 and TRBJ1-4, is DVKVTQSSRYLVKRTGEKVFLECVQDMDHENMFWYRQDPGLGLRLIYFSYDVKMKEKGDIPEGYSVSREKKERFSLILESASTNQTSMYLCASSPGQLEKLFFGSGTQLSVL.

The chain is built from TRBV5-1 and TRBJ1-6; 9 positions agree with TRBD1. The CDR3 extends over 17 amino acids. V gave up 0 bases and J gave up 9 bases; unmatched junction bases: 10. Germline values: CDR1 SGHRS, CDR2 YFSETQ. CDR3 protein: CASSLGGQGARGSPLHF. The CDR3 bases are TGCGCCAGCAGCTTGGGGGGACAGGGCGCTAGAGGTTCACCCCTCCACTTT.

The V gene is TRBV12-3 or TRBV12-4, the J gene TRBJ2-5; 7 bases line up with TRBD2. The CDR3 loop spans 13 amino acids. The V segment lost 5 bases and the J segment 5 bases; nucleotides outside the gene matches: 5. CDR3 coding DNA: TGTGCCAGCAGTCCCTACGGGAGGGAGACCCAGTACTTC. Amino acids: CASSPYGRETQYF.

This clone came up once. CDR3 in amino acids: CASSHGRGGVLNYGYTF. The DNA for the CDR3 is TGCGCCAGCAGCCATGGTCGCGGAGGGGTCCTTAACTATGGCTACACCTTC. The chain has TRBV4-1 and TRBJ1-2; D might be TRBD1 (5 bases). This CDR3 has 17 amino acids. V lost 3 bases and J lost 1, with 18 bases in between. Germline CDR1 is MGHRA and CDR2 is YSYEKL.

V and J are TRBV27 and TRBJ1-2, with D possibly TRBD1 on 6 matching bases. The germline gives CDR1 MNHEY, CDR2 SMNVEV (reference sequence). V dropped 6 bases and J dropped 4 bases, with 27 bases sitting between them. CDR3 length equals 18 residues. The CDR3 spells CASSQTQRGSGSSYGYTF. For the CDR3, the DNA is TGTGCCAGCAGCCAGACCCAAAGGGGGAGTGGGAGCTCCTATGGCTACACCTTC.